This passage covers 22 T cell receptor beta chains from one sample sequenced in a study of blood T cell repertoires in COVID-19. The data were produced by immunoSEQ multiplex PCR, yet TCRdb's version contains in-frame clones alone and is incomplete. The sample records some 320,000 clones, 90% being singletons. The sample consisted of PBMCs or T cells enriched from blood (not recorded which). Every receptor here comes from a woman aged 30 to 39 who had been exposed to COVID-19.

CDR3 residues: CASSQQGYGTEAFF. The CDR3 nucleotides read TGTGCCAGCAGCCAACAGGGATACGGAACTGAAGCTTTCTTT. V is TRBV14 and J is TRBJ1-1; D perhaps matches TRBD1 (5 bases). This CDR3 contains 14 residues. Germline V lookup: CDR1 SGHDN, CDR2 FVKESK. V was shortened by 2 bases and J by 5 bases, with 12 bases between the two germline ends.

About this clone: Other DNA sequences in this sample translate to the same CDR3. This chain uses TRBV5-1 with TRBJ1-1; TRBD1 might be the D (5 bases). V lost 2 bases, J lost 1 base, and 6 bases lay in between. Per germline, CDR1 SGHRS and CDR2 YFSETQ. The CDR3 is made up of 13 amino acids. Here the CDR3 reads CASSLQENTEAFF. CDR3 sequence (DNA): TGCGCCAGCAGCTTACAGGAGAACACTGAAGCTTTCTTT. The whole variable domain, filled in from reference TRBV5-1 and TRBJ1-1, reads KAGVTQTPRYLIKTRGQQVTLSCSPISGHRSVSWYQQTPGQGLQFLFEYFSETQRNKGNFPGRFSGRQFSNSRSEMNVSTLELGDSALYLCASSLQENTEAFFGQGTRLTVV.

The chain combines TRBV6-5 with TRBJ1-2; D uncertain. Germline CDR1 reads MNHEY; CDR2 reads SVGAGI. This CDR3 region has 13 residues. Trimming took 0 bases from V and 4 from J, leaving 6 bases between them. The CDR3 region is CASSYSTSYGYTF. The CDR3 DNA reads TGTGCCAGCAGTTACTCGACATCCTATGGCTACACCTTC.

The V gene is TRBV15, the J gene TRBJ1-6; possible D gene TRBD1, 6 bases. CDR3 length equals 16 residues. Per germline, CDR1 LNHNV and CDR2 YYDKDF (reference sequence). V lost 0 bases and J lost 6, with 12 bases in between. The CDR3 sequence is CATSRDRHRVNSPLHF. As DNA, the CDR3 is TGTGCCACCAGCAGAGATCGCCACAGGGTTAATTCACCCCTCCACTTT.

This chain links TRBV16 with TRBJ1-2; TRBD1 aligns across 9 bases. The V segment lost 3 bases and the J segment 6 bases; nucleotides outside the gene matches: 2. The CDR3 consists of 13 residues. Germline V gives CDR1 KGHSY, CDR2 FQNENV. CDR3 loop: CASSQDRGDGYTF. The CDR3 bases are TGTGCCAGCAGCCAGGACAGGGGCGATGGCTACACCTTC.

About this clone itself: One end of the junction is discordant with germline, which a read error may explain. The V gene is TRBV5-1, the J gene TRBJ2-7; perhaps TRBD1 as D (5 bases). The CDR3 has 12 amino acids. Germline V gene data show CDR1 as SGHRS and CDR2 as YFSETQ. The CDR3 nucleotides read TGCGCCAGCAGCCTAAAAGACAGCCTTACAGTTTTC. It translates to CASSLKDSLTVF.

This chain links TRBV6-2 or TRBV6-3 with TRBJ1-1, with no clear D. Trimming cost V 3 bases and J 8 bases, with 13 bases left between them. The germline CDR1 and CDR2 sequences are MNHEY and SVGEGT. This CDR3 spans 13 amino acids. CDR3 bases: TGTGCCAGCAGTTATAGGGAGGTGCGGGAAGCTTTCTTT. Translation gives CASSYREVREAFF.

The chain couples TRBV5-1 to TRBJ2-2; perhaps TRBD1 as D (6 bases). The CDR3 runs to 14 residues. The V gene lost 4 bases and the J gene lost 4 bases, with 11 bases spanning the gap. Germline V CDR1 and CDR2: SGHRS, YFSETQ. The CDR3 loop is CASSTGQPTGELFF. The CDR3 DNA reads TGCGCCAGCAGCACCGGACAGCCCACCGGGGAGCTGTTTTTT.

This clone is a singleton in its sample. V and J are TRBV5-5 and TRBJ1-4; D ambiguous. The germline V gene has CDR1 SGHKS and CDR2 YYEKEE (reference sequence). The CDR3 spans 16 residues. V was cut by 0 bases and J by 0 bases, with 9 bases left in between. DNA for the CDR3: TGTGCCAGCAGCTTGGTCCGAGGCGCAACTAATGAAAAACTGTTTTTT. Translation: CASSLVRGATNEKLFF.

The chain recombines TRBV14 with TRBJ2-1, with 7 bases fitting TRBD1. With V trimmed by 3 bases and J by 8 bases, 4 bases remained unmatched. The CDR3 contains 13 residues. Germline CDR1 is SGHDN and CDR2 is FVKESK. The CDR3 bases are TGTGCCAGCAGCCAGACAGGGCGCCATGAGCAGTTCTTC. As protein: CASSQTGRHEQFF. Full variable domain (outside the CDR3, taken from reference TRBV14 and TRBJ2-1): EAGVTQFPSHSVIEKGQTVTLRCDPISGHDNLYWYRRVMGKEIKFLLHFVKESKQDESGMPNNRFLAERTGGTYSTLKVQPAELEDSGVYFCASSQTGRHEQFFGPGTRLTVL.

The chain combines TRBV6-5 with TRBJ2-1; maybe TRBD1 (6 bases). V was cut by 2 bases and J by 1 base, with 12 bases left in between. This CDR3 contains 16 residues. The V gene's germline CDR1 is MNHEY and CDR2 SVGAGI. The CDR3 DNA reads as TGTGCCAGCAGTTACGCCGGACAGTCTTCCTACAATGAGCAGTTCTTC. It specifies CASSYAGQSSYNEQFF.

The CDR3 sequence is CASRKMTSGEQFF. As DNA, the CDR3 is TGTGCCAGCAGAAAAATGACTAGCGGGGAGCAGTTCTTC. This chain joins TRBV2 and TRBJ2-1; 10 positions match TRBD2. With V trimmed by 6 bases and J by 10 bases, 6 bases remained unmatched. This CDR3 has 13 residues. Germline lookup yields CDR1 SNHLY and CDR2 FYNNEI.

This clone has just one count. The chain joins TRBV27 to TRBJ1-1; TRBD1 might be the D (6 bases). Trimming took off 6 bases at V and 3 bases at J, with 14 bases between the two ends. The CDR3 covers 14 residues. In germline, CDR1 is MNHEY, CDR2 SMNVEV (reference sequence). In nucleotides, the CDR3 is TGTGCCAGCAGACTCACAGGGTTCGACACTGAAGCTTTCTTT. Its protein is CASRLTGFDTEAFF.

The gene calls are TRBV3-1 (or the pseudogene TRBV3-2) and TRBJ2-7; TRBD1 aligns across 7 bases. This CDR3 is built from 15 residues. The germline V gene has CDR1 LGHDT and CDR2 YNNKEL (reference sequence). V shed 4 bases and J 2 bases; nucleotides not matched to a gene: 8. In nucleotides, the CDR3 is TGTGCCAGCAGCCCCTTTCGACAGGGAACCTACGAGCAGTACTTC. It encodes CASSPFRQGTYEQYF.

The chain uses TRBV4-1 and TRBJ2-2, with D possibly matching TRBD1 (6 bases). Trimming cost V 5 bases and J 3 bases, with 10 bases left between them. The CDR3 has 14 residues. Germline V lookup: CDR1 MGHRA, CDR2 YSYEKL. The CDR3 DNA reads TGCGCCAGCAGCTACAGGGCCCACACCGGGGAGCTGTTTTTT. This codes for CASSYRAHTGELFF.

The chain uses TRBV2 and TRBJ1-4, with D possibly matching TRBD1 (5 bases). The length of the CDR3 is 14 residues. In germline, CDR1 is SNHLY, CDR2 FYNNEI. Trimming cost V 3 bases and J 11 bases, with 16 bases left between them. Here the CDR3 DNA reads TGTGCCAGCAGTGAGGTGGACATTTTCGAGAAACTGTTTTTT. Its translation is CASSEVDIFEKLFF.

The chain is built from TRBV5-1 and TRBJ1-1; D is perhaps TRBD1 (6 bases). The CDR3 totals 13 residues. Germline V CDR1 and CDR2: SGHRS, YFSETQ. V lost 0 bases and J lost 7, with 10 bases in between. CDR3 in DNA: TGCGCCAGCAGCTTGGTTGGGGGCATTGAAGCTTTCTTT. Translated: CASSLVGGIEAFF.

This chain uses TRBV13 with TRBJ1-1, with 7 bases identical to TRBD1. The V and J ends lost 3 bases and 1 base, in that order; junction bases with no gene match: 2. The germline gives CDR1 PRHDT, CDR2 FYEKMQ (reference sequence). There are 14 residues in the CDR3. The CDR3 bases are TGTGCCAGCAGCTTTGGGACAGAGAACACTGAAGCTTTCTTT. Its protein is CASSFGTENTEAFF.

This rearrangement joins TRBV4-1 to TRBJ2-2; D is unclear. The CDR3 loop spans 15 amino acids. V lost 8 bases, J lost 7 bases, and 20 bases lay in between. Germline loops: CDR1 MGHRA, CDR2 YSYEKL. The CDR3 DNA reads as TGCGCCAGCGGGTTAAGACAAGGAATAATCGGGGAGCTGTTTTTT. This codes for CASGLRQGIIGELFF.

V gene TRBV7-2 combines with J gene TRBJ1-1; TRBD1 is a possible D gene (6 bases). The CDR3 is 13 residues long. V gave up 8 bases and J gave up 4 bases, with 14 bases separating them. Germline V gene data show CDR1 as SGHTA and CDR2 as FQGNSA. The CDR3: CASSRQESTEAFF. In nucleotides, the CDR3 is TGTGCCAGCTCGCGACAGGAATCCACTGAAGCTTTCTTT.

The gene calls are TRBV5-1 and TRBJ1-1; no reliable D call. Germline CDR1 and CDR2: SGHRS and YFSETQ. The CDR3 has 13 amino acids. V gave up 2 bases and J gave up 2 bases, with 7 bases separating them. The CDR3 coding sequence is TGCGCCAGCAGCTTTGTGGCTAACACTGAAGCTTTCTTT. It codes for CASSFVANTEAFF.

The chain joins TRBV19 to TRBJ1-6, with a weak D call TRBD1 (6 bases). With 3 bases removed from V and 7 bases from J, the gap between germline ends came to 16 bases. Germline assignment: CDR1 LNHDA and CDR2 SQIVND (reference sequence). The CDR3 extends over 16 amino acids. The CDR3 here is CASSIPSRQGNSPLHF. CDR3 DNA: TGTGCCAGTAGTATTCCCTCGCGCCAGGGGAATTCACCCCTCCACTTT.